This TCR beta chain appears in the sequencing data of a study of T cell therapy after organ transplantation. Turning to the study itself: Therapy products were autologous CMV-specific T cells, peptide-expanded for about 2 weeks. Responders numbered eight and nonresponders two among some ten patients.

TCRdb's table, derived via immunoSEQ multiplex PCR, lists solely in-frame clones and lacks some. Here the sample table reports 90 to 95 clones. IFN-gamma-secreting cells were captured from therapy product cells restimulated 3 to 5 hours with a CMV peptide pool. These patients had received solid-organ transplants and had drug-resistant or recurrent cytomegalovirus. The CDR3 has 18 residues. CDR1 and CDR2 (germline): SGHTA, FQGTGA. V was pared by 2 bases and J by 3 bases, with 14 bases of the junction left unmatched. Of note for this clone: Its cognate antigen is unknown.

The source of this sequence is a human patient who had received a solid organ transplant and had CMV disease. Some T cells may originate from the graft donor. The chain couples TRBV7-3 to TRBJ1-2; 8 nucleotides agree with TRBD1. Sequencing used cultured CD8+ T cells. The CDR3 spells CASSLGRVGQDLDYGYTF. The CDR3 coding sequence is TGTGCCAGCAGCTTAGGACGCGTGGGACAGGACCTGGACTATGGCTACACCTTC.